These T cell receptor beta chains were read from a single sample in a study of blood T cell repertoires in COVID-19. TCRdb's table, derived via immunoSEQ multiplex PCR, lists solely in-frame clones and lacks some. Among more than 200,000 clones, around 82% were seen once, and the ten largest hold 7% to 8.5%. Source material: PBMCs or T cells enriched from blood (not recorded which). The source is a woman aged 40-49 years with acute COVID-19. Both conserved end residues are part of each CDR3.

v_call | cdr3_aa
TRBV19 | CASSTLSGGLQETQYF
TRBV5-4 | CASSTQGSRAFF
TRBV28 | CASSLEGTVYGYTF
TRBV11-2 | CASSLPGRNYGYTF
TRBV5-1 | CASSPTSGRGPEQFF
TRBV4-2 | CASSPPGGEEKLFF
TRBV30 | CAWSVQLTGNTEAFF
TRBV19 | CASSTRETYEQYF
TRBV28 | CASSSPRSPSHENEQFF
TRBV9 | CASSAGTVYEQYF
TRBV3-1/TRBV3-2 | CASSQPRQGANIQYF
TRBV6-5 | CASSTDGSHDQPQHF
TRBV6-4 | CASMRDRGSNEQFF